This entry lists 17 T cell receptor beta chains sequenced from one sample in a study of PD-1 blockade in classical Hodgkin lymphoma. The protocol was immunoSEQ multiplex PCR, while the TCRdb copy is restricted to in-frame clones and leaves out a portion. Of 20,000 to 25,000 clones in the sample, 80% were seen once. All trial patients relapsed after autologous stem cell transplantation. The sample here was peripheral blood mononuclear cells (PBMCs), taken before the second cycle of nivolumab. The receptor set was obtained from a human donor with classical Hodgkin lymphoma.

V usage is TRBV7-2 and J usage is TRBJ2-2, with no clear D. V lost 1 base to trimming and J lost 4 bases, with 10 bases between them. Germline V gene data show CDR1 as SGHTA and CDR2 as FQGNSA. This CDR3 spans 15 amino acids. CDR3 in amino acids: CASSLEGSLTGELFF. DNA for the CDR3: TGTGCCAGCAGCTTAGAGGGCAGCCTCACCGGGGAGCTGTTTTTT.

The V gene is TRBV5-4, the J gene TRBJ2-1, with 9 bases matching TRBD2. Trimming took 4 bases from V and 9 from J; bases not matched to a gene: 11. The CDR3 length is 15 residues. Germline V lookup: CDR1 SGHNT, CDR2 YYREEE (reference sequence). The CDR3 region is CASSRTGLAVGEQFF. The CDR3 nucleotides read TGTGCCAGCAGCCGGACGGGACTAGCCGTCGGTGAGCAGTTCTTC.

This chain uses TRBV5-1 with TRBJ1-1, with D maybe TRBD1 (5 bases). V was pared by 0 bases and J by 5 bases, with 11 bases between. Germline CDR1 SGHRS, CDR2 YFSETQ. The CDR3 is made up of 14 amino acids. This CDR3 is CASSLGGAGTEAFF. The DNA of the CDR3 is TGCGCCAGCAGCTTGGGGGGCGCGGGGACTGAAGCTTTCTTT.

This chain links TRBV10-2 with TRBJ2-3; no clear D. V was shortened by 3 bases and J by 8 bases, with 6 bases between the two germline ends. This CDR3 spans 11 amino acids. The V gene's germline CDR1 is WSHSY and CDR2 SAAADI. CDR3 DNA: TGCGCCAGCAGTGAACGGCGTACGCAGTATTTT. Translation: CASSERRTQYF.

CDR3 nucleotide sequence: TGTGCCAGCAGCCTAGGCCCTCGCGAGCAGTTCTTC. Translation: CASSLGPREQFF. V and J are TRBV5-6 and TRBJ2-1; D is unclear. Germline V lookup: CDR1 SGHDT, CDR2 YYEEEE. V lost 4 bases and J 10 bases, leaving 12 bases between the germline ends. This CDR3 is 12 amino acids long.

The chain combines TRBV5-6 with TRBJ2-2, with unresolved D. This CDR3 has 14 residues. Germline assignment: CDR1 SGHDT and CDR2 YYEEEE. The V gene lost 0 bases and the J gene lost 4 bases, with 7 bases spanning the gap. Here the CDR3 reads CASSLVPSTGELFF. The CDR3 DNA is TGTGCCAGCAGCTTGGTCCCTAGCACCGGGGAGCTGTTTTTT.

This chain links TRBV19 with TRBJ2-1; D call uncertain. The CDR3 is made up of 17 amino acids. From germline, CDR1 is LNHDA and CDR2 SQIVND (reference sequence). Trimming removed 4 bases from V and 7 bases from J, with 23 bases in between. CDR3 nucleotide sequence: TGTGCCAGTAGTACCCCCATGTGGGAAGGTATGCGTAATGAGCAGTTCTTC. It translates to CASSTPMWEGMRNEQFF.

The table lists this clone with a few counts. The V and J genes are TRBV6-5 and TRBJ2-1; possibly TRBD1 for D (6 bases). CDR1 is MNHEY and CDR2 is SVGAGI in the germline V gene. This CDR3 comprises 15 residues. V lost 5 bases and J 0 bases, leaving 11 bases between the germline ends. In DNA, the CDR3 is TGTGCCAGCAGTCACACAGGGAGCTCCTACAATGAGCAGTTCTTC. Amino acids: CASSHTGSSYNEQFF.

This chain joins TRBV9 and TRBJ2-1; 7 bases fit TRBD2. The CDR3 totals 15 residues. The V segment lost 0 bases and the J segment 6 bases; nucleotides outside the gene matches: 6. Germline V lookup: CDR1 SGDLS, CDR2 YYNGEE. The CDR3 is CASSVVGLAVNEQFF. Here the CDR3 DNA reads TGTGCCAGCAGCGTAGTAGGGCTAGCGGTCAATGAGCAGTTCTTC. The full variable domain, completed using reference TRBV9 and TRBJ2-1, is DSGVTQTPKHLITATGQRVTLRCSPRSGDLSVYWYQQSLDQGLQFLIQYYNGEERAKGNILERFSAQQFPDLHSELNLSSLELGDSALYFCASSVVGLAVNEQFFGPGTRLTVL.

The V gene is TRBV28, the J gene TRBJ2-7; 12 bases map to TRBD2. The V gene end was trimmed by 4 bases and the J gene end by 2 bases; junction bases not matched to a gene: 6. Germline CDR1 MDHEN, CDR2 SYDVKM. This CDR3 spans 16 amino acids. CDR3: CASSSWTSGNPYEQYF. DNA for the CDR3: TGTGCCAGCAGTTCGTGGACTAGCGGGAATCCCTACGAGCAGTACTTC.

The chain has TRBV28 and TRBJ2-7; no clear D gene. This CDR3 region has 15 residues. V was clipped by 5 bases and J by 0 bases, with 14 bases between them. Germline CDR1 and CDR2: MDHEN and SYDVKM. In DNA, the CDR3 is TGTGCCAGCAGTCAGAGTAGACTCTACTCCTACGAGCAGTACTTC. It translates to CASSQSRLYSYEQYF. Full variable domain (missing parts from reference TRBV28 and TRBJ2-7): DVKVTQSSRYLVKRTGEKVFLECVQDMDHENMFWYRQDPGLGLRLIYFSYDVKMKEKGDIPEGYSVSREKKERFSLILESASTNQTSMYLCASSQSRLYSYEQYFGPGTRLTVT.

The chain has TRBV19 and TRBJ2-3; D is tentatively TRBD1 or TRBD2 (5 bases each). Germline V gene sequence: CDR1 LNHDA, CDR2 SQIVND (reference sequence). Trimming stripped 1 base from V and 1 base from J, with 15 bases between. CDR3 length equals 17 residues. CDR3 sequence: CASSIALGDYGTDTQYF. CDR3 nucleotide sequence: TGTGCCAGTAGTATAGCTTTGGGGGATTATGGCACAGATACGCAGTATTTT.

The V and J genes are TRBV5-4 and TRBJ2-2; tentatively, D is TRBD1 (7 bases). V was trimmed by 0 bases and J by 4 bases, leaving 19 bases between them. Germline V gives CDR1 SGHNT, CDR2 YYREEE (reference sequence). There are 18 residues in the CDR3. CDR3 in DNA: TGTGCCAGCAGCTTGGACCCATCAGGGGGGAGTAGCACCGGGGAGCTGTTTTTT. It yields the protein CASSLDPSGGSSTGELFF. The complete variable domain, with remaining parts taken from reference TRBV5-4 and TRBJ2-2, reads ETGVTQSPTHLIKTRGQQVTLRCSSQSGHNTVSWYQQALGQGPQFIFQYYREEENGRGNFPPRFSGLQFPNYSSELNVNALELDDSALYLCASSLDPSGGSSTGELFFGEGSRLTVL.

This CDR3 reads CASSPAGVNTGELFF. CDR3 DNA: TGTGCCAGCAGCCCAGCGGGAGTGAACACCGGGGAGCTGTTTTTT. V gene TRBV11-3 combines with J gene TRBJ2-2; 8 bases map to TRBD2. V trimming: 5 bases; J trimming: 1 base; junction bases outside the gene matches: 3. This CDR3 is built from 15 residues. CDR1 and CDR2 from the germline V gene are SGHNT and YENEEA. The whole variable domain, filled in from reference TRBV11-3 and TRBJ2-2, reads EAGVVQSPRYKIIEKKQPVAFWCNPISGHNTLYWYLQNLGQGPELLIRYENEEAVDDSQLPKDRFSAERLKGVDSTLKIQPAELGDSAVYLCASSPAGVNTGELFFGEGSRLTVL.

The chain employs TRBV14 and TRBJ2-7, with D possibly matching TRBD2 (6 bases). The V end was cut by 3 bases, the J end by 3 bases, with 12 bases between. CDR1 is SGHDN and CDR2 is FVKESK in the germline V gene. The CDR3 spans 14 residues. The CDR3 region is CASSHPGGIYEQYF. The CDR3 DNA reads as TGTGCCAGCAGCCACCCGGGCGGGATCTACGAGCAGTACTTC.

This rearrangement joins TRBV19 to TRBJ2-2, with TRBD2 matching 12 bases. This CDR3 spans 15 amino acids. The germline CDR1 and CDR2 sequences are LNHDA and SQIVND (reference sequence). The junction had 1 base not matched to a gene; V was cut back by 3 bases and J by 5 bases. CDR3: CASSILAGGTGELFF. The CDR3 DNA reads TGTGCCAGTAGTATCCTAGCGGGAGGGACCGGGGAGCTGTTTTTT.

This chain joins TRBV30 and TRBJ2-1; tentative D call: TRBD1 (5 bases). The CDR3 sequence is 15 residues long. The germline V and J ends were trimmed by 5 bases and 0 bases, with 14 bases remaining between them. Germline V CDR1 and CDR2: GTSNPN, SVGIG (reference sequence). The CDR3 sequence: CAWRSTRDSYNEQFF. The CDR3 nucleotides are TGTGCCTGGCGTTCGACCAGGGACTCCTACAATGAGCAGTTCTTC.